This note documents a single T cell receptor (beta chain) sequence. Its specificity is unknown. Sequencing was performed with immunoSEQ multiplex PCR; in TCRdb, only in-frame clones are kept and a portion is missing. The profile shows tens of thousands of clones, about 83% of them singletons. These data come from a study of T cell responses to AZD1222 COVID-19 vaccine. Study-wide findings and caveats: Unmutated variant regions are reportedly the target of nearly half of TCRs that are spike-specific. Spike-specific TCR breadth rose after two AZD1222 doses, and depth rose as well. In a largely white British group with more females than males, clonal diversity was possibly underestimated. Only after the peak T cell response were repertoires sampled.

Germline V gene lookup returns CDR1 SGHDT and CDR2 YYEEEE. Trimming removed 5 bases from V and 5 bases from J, with 14 bases in between. This CDR3 spans 13 amino acids. This specimen consisted of peripheral blood, obtained 28 days after the second AZD1222 dose. This rearrangement joins TRBV5-6 to TRBJ2-7, with D possibly TRBD2 on 5 matching bases. This receptor was taken from an adult who received the AZD1222 COVID-19 vaccine. The CDR3 nucleotides are TGTGCCAGCAGAAGGAGAGGGTCCAACGAGCAGTACTTC. Amino acid sequence: CASRRRGSNEQYF.